This entry lists 13 T cell receptor beta chains sequenced from one sample in a study of blood T cell repertoires in COVID-19. Sequenced by immunoSEQ multiplex PCR; TCRdb stores in-frame clones only, minus some. Here the sample spans about 260,000 clones, about 87% being singletons. The sequencing sample was made of PBMCs or T cells enriched from blood (not recorded which). The source of these receptors is a woman in her thirties or forties who had been exposed to COVID-19.

This rearrangement joins TRBV30 to TRBJ1-2, with D maybe TRBD1 (5 bases). CDR3 length: 13 amino acids. The germline V gene encodes CDR1 GTSNPN and CDR2 SVGIG (reference sequence). V shed 5 bases and J shed 1 base, with 11 bases lying between them. CDR3 sequence (DNA): TGTGCCTGGTGGCGGGGGGGTAACTATGGCTACACCTTC. This gives the protein CAWWRGGNYGYTF.

CDR3 DNA: TGTGCCAGCAGGGGACTAGCGGGGTTTAAGAATGAGCAGTTCTTC. Its protein is CASRGLAGFKNEQFF. The V gene is TRBV7-9, the J gene TRBJ2-1; 13 bases fit TRBD2. The length of the CDR3 is 15 residues. Germline V lookup: CDR1 SEHNR, CDR2 FQNEAQ (reference sequence). J was trimmed by 7 bases and V by 6 bases; bases with no gene match: 6. The full variable domain, rest sourced from reference TRBV7-9 and TRBJ2-1, is DTGVSQNPRHKITKRGQNVTFRCDPISEHNRLYWYRQTLGQGPEFLTYFQNEAQLEKSRLLSDRFSAERPKGSFSTLEIQRTEQGDSAMYLCASRGLAGFKNEQFFGPGTRLTVL.

This clone was observed a few times. V gene TRBV2 combines with J gene TRBJ1-2; TRBD1 might be the D (6 bases). Trimming removed 2 bases at V and 4 bases at J, with 17 bases between. The CDR3 totals 16 residues. The germline V gene has CDR1 SNHLY and CDR2 FYNNEI. CDR3 protein: CASSENRDPSFYGYTF. CDR3 sequence (DNA): TGTGCCAGCAGTGAAAACAGGGACCCCTCCTTCTATGGCTACACCTTC.

V usage is TRBV9 and J usage is TRBJ1-5, with a tentative D call TRBD1 (6 bases). CDR1 and CDR2 (germline): SGDLS, YYNGEE. This CDR3 is built from 15 residues. With 4 bases removed from V and 7 bases from J, the gap between germline ends came to 18 bases. The CDR3 region is CASSPDGGARQPQHF. The CDR3 coding sequence is TGTGCCAGCAGCCCAGATGGGGGGGCGCGGCAGCCCCAGCATTTT.

V and J are TRBV6-5 and TRBJ1-1, with 7 nucleotides matching TRBD1. Unmatched junction bases numbered 2, after V lost 0 bases and J lost 7 bases. The CDR3 spans 13 residues. Per germline, CDR1 MNHEY and CDR2 SVGAGI. The CDR3 DNA follows: TGTGCCAGCAGTTACTCTTACAGGGGTGAAGCTTTCTTT. Its protein product is CASSYSYRGEAFF.

In regard to this clone: A read error may produce the germline difference seen at one junction end. The chain carries TRBV9 and TRBJ1-6, with 7 bases aligning to TRBD1. The CDR3 consists of 11 residues. Germline CDR1 SGDLS, CDR2 YYNGEE. DNA of the CDR3: TGTGCCAGCAGCGTAGCTGGTGACAGGGACTTT. As protein: CASSVAGDRDF.

The chain joins TRBV7-3 to TRBJ2-1, with D uncertain. The CDR3 extends over 13 amino acids. Germline values: CDR1 SGHTA, CDR2 FQGTGA. V dropped 6 bases and J dropped 8 bases, with 14 bases sitting between them. CDR3 DNA sequence: TGTGCCAGCAGTCCGAACGGGTTAGATGAGCAGTTCTTC. Amino acids: CASSPNGLDEQFF. The full variable domain, with the rest looked up from reference TRBV7-3 and TRBJ2-1, is GAGVSQTPSNKVTEKGKYVELRCDPISGHTALYWYRQSLGQGPEFLIYFQGTGAADDSGLPNDRFFAVRPEGSVSTLKIQRTERGDSAVYLCASSPNGLDEQFFGPGTRLTVL.

V is TRBV7-9 and J is TRBJ1-2; D possibly corresponds to TRBD1 (6 bases). CDR3 length equals 14 residues. With 6 bases removed from V and 4 bases from J, the gap between germline ends came to 15 bases. The germline V gene encodes CDR1 SEHNR and CDR2 FQNEAQ (reference sequence). The CDR3 DNA follows: TGTGCCAGCAGGCCCCAGGGGCTTCTCTATGGCTACACCTTC. This translates into CASRPQGLLYGYTF.

The chain recombines TRBV6-5 with TRBJ2-7, with 7 positions matching TRBD1. The V and J ends lost 0 bases and 3 bases, in that order; junction bases with no gene match: 2. The CDR3 extends over 14 amino acids. Germline CDR1 is MNHEY and CDR2 is SVGAGI. In DNA, the CDR3 is TGTGCCAGCAGTTACTCCCAGGGGGACTACGAGCAGTACTTC. Residues: CASSYSQGDYEQYF.

This sequence joins TRBV20-1 and TRBJ1-2; D uncertain. Germline-derived CDR1 and CDR2 are DFQATT and SNEGSKA (reference sequence). This CDR3 has 14 residues. The V and J ends lost 3 bases and 3 bases respectively, with 14 bases between them. The CDR3 protein is CSASRPAQDYGYTF. CDR3 coding DNA: TGCAGTGCTAGTCGACCTGCCCAGGACTATGGCTACACCTTC.

The chain has TRBV7-9 and TRBJ1-1, with unresolved D. The germline V gene encodes CDR1 SEHNR and CDR2 FQNEAQ (reference sequence). V was clipped by 2 bases and J by 0 bases, with 16 bases between them. The CDR3 runs to 17 residues. For the CDR3, the DNA is TGTGCCAGCAGCTTACGGACTGGTGCATCCTTGAACACTGAAGCTTTCTTT. It encodes CASSLRTGASLNTEAFF.

This rearrangement joins TRBV7-2 to TRBJ2-1; D is possibly TRBD1 (5 bases). Trimming removed 5 bases at V and 4 bases at J, with 12 bases between. CDR3 length: 14 residues. The germline CDR1 and CDR2 sequences are SGHTA and FQGNSA. CDR3 loop: CASSATGDYNEQFF. CDR3 in DNA: TGTGCCAGCAGCGCCACAGGCGATTACAATGAGCAGTTCTTC. The whole variable domain, filled in from reference TRBV7-2 and TRBJ2-1, reads GAGVSQSPSNKVTEKGKDVELRCDPISGHTALYWYRQSLGQGLEFLIYFQGNSAPDKSGLPSDRFSAERTGGSVSTLTIQRTQQEDSAVYLCASSATGDYNEQFFGPGTRLTVL.

This clone was counted only a few times. V and J are TRBV9 and TRBJ1-2; unclear D gene. From germline, CDR1 is SGDLS and CDR2 YYNGEE. The CDR3 consists of 14 residues. Deletions cut 0 bases from V and 8 bases from J, with 14 bases between. CDR3 protein: CASSVGPDPGGYTF. The CDR3 DNA follows: TGTGCCAGCAGCGTAGGTCCGGATCCGGGGGGCTACACCTTC.